This is a list of T cell receptor beta chains from one sample in a study of blood T cell repertoires in COVID-19. Method: immunoSEQ multiplex PCR; TCRdb's copy keeps in-frame clones and lacks some. The sample contains around 170,000 clones, around 72% of which appear only once. Sequenced material: peripheral blood. Receptors originate from a woman of 80 years or more with acute or convalescent COVID-19. Each CDR3 is given with its conserved first and last residue. A D gene is named only where the DNA matches it firmly. Clone size is given for some rows only: seen once, a few or many times, or a class if the clone is expanded.

>-|TRBD2|TRBV9|TRBJ2-7
CASSVASGSAYEQYF
TGTGCCAGCAGCGTAGCGAGCGGGAGTGCGTACGAGCAGTACTTC
>-|-|TRBV4-2|TRBJ1-2
CASSQDGGDHYGYTF
TGTGCCAGTAGCCAAGATGGGGGGGACCACTATGGCTACACCTTC
>-|-|TRBV4-1|TRBJ2-2
CASSLYASEFTGELFF
TGCGCCAGCAGCCTCTACGCTAGCGAGTTCACCGGGGAGCTGTTTTTT
>-|TRBD2|TRBV7-6|TRBJ2-5
CASRAYAAGGGETQYF
TGTGCCAGCCGTGCTTATGCTGCGGGAGGGGGAGAGACCCAGTACTTC
>-|-|TRBV2|TRBJ1-5
CASTGVGQPQHF
TGTGCCAGCACAGGGGTGGGACAGCCCCAGCATTTT
>few|TRBD1|TRBV11-2|TRBJ2-1
CASSLDRDRRLYNEQFF
TGTGCCAGCAGCTTAGACAGGGACAGGAGATTATACAATGAGCAGTTCTTC
>-|TRBD2|TRBV3-1/TRBV3-2|TRBJ2-3
CASSLAGVLDTQYF
TGTGCCAGCAGCCTAGCGGGAGTTTTAGATACGCAGTATTTT
>-|-|TRBV9|TRBJ2-3
CASSLGIHTDTQYF
TGTGCCAGCAGCCTCGGGATCCACACAGATACGCAGTATTTT
>-|TRBD2|TRBV9|TRBJ2-3
CASSVETSGSTQYF
TGTGCCAGCAGCGTAGAAACTAGCGGGAGCACGCAGTATTTT
>few|TRBD1|TRBV18|TRBJ1-5
CASSPYGTGGINQPQHF
TGTGCCAGCTCACCTTACGGGACAGGGGGTATTAATCAGCCCCAGCATTTT
>-|-|TRBV28|TRBJ2-7
CASSSPRESYEQYF
TGTGCCAGCAGTTCACCCAGGGAAAGCTACGAGCAGTACTTC
>many|-|TRBV6-6|TRBJ1-1
CATQQGNTEAFF
TGTGCCACCCAACAGGGCAACACTGAAGCTTTCTTT
>-|-|TRBV27|TRBJ1-5
CASSREINQPQHF
TGTGCCAGCAGCCGCGAAATAAATCAGCCCCAGCATTTT
>-|-|TRBV14|TRBJ2-7
CASSQDSRHDSYEQYF
TGTGCCAGCAGCCAAGACTCACGACATGATTCCTACGAGCAGTACTTC
>-|TRBD2|TRBV28|TRBJ2-3
CASSLGGSSPDTQYF
TGTGCCAGCAGTTTAGGCGGGAGTAGCCCAGATACGCAGTATTTT
>few|-|TRBV30|TRBJ1-3
CAWRGGGNTIYF
TGTGCCTGGAGGGGAGGAGGAAACACCATATATTTT
>-|TRBD1|TRBV2|TRBJ2-7
CASSDQGAGEQYF
TGTGCCAGCAGTGACCAGGGGGCGGGAGAGCAGTACTTC
>-|TRBD2|TRBV7-3|TRBJ2-7
CASSLLAGGYEQYF
TGTGCCAGCAGCTTACTAGCGGGAGGGTACGAGCAGTACTTC
>-|-|TRBV2|TRBJ1-5
CASSELGAVGQPQHF
TGTGCCAGCAGTGAATTGGGGGCGGTGGGTCAGCCCCAGCATTTT
>few|-|TRBV7-2|TRBJ2-1
CASSLESVSEQFF
TGTGCCAGCAGCTTAGAGAGTGTTAGTGAGCAGTTCTTC
>many|TRBD2|TRBV4-1|TRBJ2-4
CASSSLAGVSGAIQYF
TGCGCCAGCAGTTCACTAGCGGGAGTTTCCGGGGCCATTCAGTACTTC
>-|-|TRBV7-8|TRBJ1-1
CASSFKLTGGSGTEAFF
TGTGCCAGCAGCTTCAAGTTAACGGGGGGCAGTGGCACTGAAGCTTTCTTT
>few|-|TRBV20-1|TRBJ1-2
CSAGKTDGYTF
TGCAGTGCTGGAAAGACAGATGGCTACACCTTC
>-|TRBD1|TRBV5-1|TRBJ2-7
CASSNWRGTGDEEQYF
TGCGCCAGCAGCAATTGGAGAGGGACAGGGGATGAGGAGCAGTACTTC
>-|-|TRBV18|TRBJ2-7
CASSPTEANYEQYF
TGTGCCAGCTCCCCGACAGAGGCGAACTACGAGCAGTACTTC
>-|TRBD1|TRBV10-3|TRBJ1-6
CAISGDRAGSSPLHF
TGTGCCATCAGCGGCGACAGGGCTGGGAGTTCACCCCTCCACTTT
>-|TRBD1|TRBV19|TRBJ1-5
CATKDRAVGRPQHF
TGTGCCACCAAGGACAGGGCGGTGGGTAGGCCCCAGCATTTT
>-|TRBD1|TRBV27|TRBJ1-2
CASSPGTGGSRGYTF
TGTGCCAGCAGTCCCGGGACAGGGGGGTCGCGAGGCTACACCTTC
>-|TRBD1|TRBV10-3|TRBJ2-1
CAIRSGTGDDEQFF
TGTGCCATCAGATCCGGGACAGGGGACGATGAGCAGTTCTTC
>-|-|TRBV18|TRBJ2-5
CASSPLQGQGETQYF
TGTGCCAGCTCACCGCTACAGGGTCAGGGAGAGACCCAGTACTTC
>-|-|TRBV11-2|TRBJ2-5
CASGTMNQETQYF
TGTGCCAGCGGCACTATGAACCAAGAGACCCAGTACTTC
>-|TRBD1|TRBV10-3|TRBJ2-1
CAIMDRVNNEQFF
TGTGCCATCATGGACAGGGTCAACAATGAGCAGTTCTTC
>-|TRBD2|TRBV3-1/TRBV3-2|TRBJ2-1
CASSLGLAGDNEQFF
TGTGCCAGCAGCCTTGGACTAGCGGGGGACAATGAGCAGTTCTTC
>-|TRBD1|TRBV29-1|TRBJ1-5
CSATGGRNQPQHF
TGCAGCGCAACAGGGGGGCGCAATCAGCCCCAGCATTTT
>-|-|TRBV6-5|TRBJ1-1
CASRIHWRGTEAFF
TGTGCCAGCCGGATCCATTGGAGGGGCACTGAAGCTTTCTTT
>-|-|TRBV19|TRBJ1-4
CASSGRVPIEKLFF
TGTGCCAGTAGTGGCAGGGTACCGATTGAAAAACTGTTTTTT
>few|-|TRBV5-4|TRBJ1-2
CASTLPYTHYGYTF
TGTGCCAGCACCCTCCCGTACACCCACTATGGCTACACCTTC
>few|-|TRBV7-9|TRBJ2-1
CASTLSAGANEQFF
TGTGCCAGCACCCTTAGTGCAGGGGCCAATGAGCAGTTCTTC
>few|TRBD1|TRBV6-1|TRBJ2-7
CASSEDRVYEQYF
TGTGCCAGCAGTGAGGACAGGGTTTACGAGCAGTACTTC
>-|TRBD2|TRBV5-4|TRBJ2-1
CASSRALAGVENEQFF
TGTGCCAGCAGCAGGGCTCTAGCGGGAGTAGAAAATGAGCAGTTCTTC
>once|-|TRBV25-1|TRBJ2-3
CASSELRGRQSNRDTQYF
TGTGCCAGCAGTGAATTGCGGGGGCGGCAGTCTAATCGAGATACGCAGTATTTT
>-|-|TRBV30|TRBJ1-5
CAWSPKGGNQPQHF
TGTGCCTGGAGTCCAAAGGGGGGCAATCAGCCCCAGCATTTT
>few|-|TRBV29-1|TRBJ2-3
CSVEGGGTSTDTQYF
TGCAGCGTTGAGGGCGGCGGGACCAGCACAGATACGCAGTATTTT
>-|-|TRBV12-5|TRBJ2-1
CASASPGGDYNEQFF
TGTGCTAGTGCCAGTCCGGGGGGCGACTACAATGAGCAGTTCTTC
>-|-|TRBV10-1|TRBJ1-5
CASSEVGGAGGIRQPQHF
TGCGCCAGCAGTGAGGTTGGGGGGGCGGGCGGAATCCGTCAGCCCCAGCATTTT
>once|TRBD2|TRBV28|TRBJ2-7
CASSTGTSGAYEQYF
TGTGCCAGCAGTACCGGGACTAGCGGAGCCTACGAGCAGTACTTC
>-|TRBD2|TRBV2|TRBJ2-1
CASSRRFSGNYNEQFF
TGTGCCAGCAGCCGACGCTTTAGCGGGAACTACAATGAGCAGTTCTTC
>-|-|TRBV18|TRBJ1-4
CASSPPPGQGEKLFF
TGTGCCAGCTCACCACCCCCGGGACAAGGTGAAAAACTGTTTTTT
>-|TRBD1|TRBV3-1/TRBV3-2|TRBJ2-5
CASSPRTGGGETQYF
TGTGCCAGCAGCCCTCGGACAGGGGGCGGGGAGACCCAGTACTTC
>-|-|TRBV11-2|TRBJ2-6
CASRTVSSHGANVLTF
TGTGCCAGCAGGACAGTTAGCTCCCACGGGGCCAACGTCCTGACTTTC
>few|-|TRBV27|TRBJ2-7
CASSSNTRGYEQYF
TGTGCCAGCAGCTCGAACACAAGGGGTTACGAGCAGTACTTC
>-|TRBD2|TRBV19|TRBJ2-1
CASSPTSVRNEQFF
TGTGCCAGTAGTCCGACTAGCGTACGAAATGAGCAGTTCTTC
>-|TRBD1|TRBV7-2|TRBJ1-5
CASSNQGALYPQHF
TGTGCCAGCAGCAACCAGGGGGCCCTATACCCCCAGCATTTT
>few|TRBD1|TRBV7-9|TRBJ2-3
CASSPRGPDTQYF
TGTGCCAGCAGCCCCAGGGGGCCAGATACGCAGTATTTT
>once|TRBD2|TRBV19|TRBJ2-1
CASSSGRASYNEQFF
TGTGCCAGTAGTAGCGGGAGGGCGTCCTACAATGAGCAGTTCTTC